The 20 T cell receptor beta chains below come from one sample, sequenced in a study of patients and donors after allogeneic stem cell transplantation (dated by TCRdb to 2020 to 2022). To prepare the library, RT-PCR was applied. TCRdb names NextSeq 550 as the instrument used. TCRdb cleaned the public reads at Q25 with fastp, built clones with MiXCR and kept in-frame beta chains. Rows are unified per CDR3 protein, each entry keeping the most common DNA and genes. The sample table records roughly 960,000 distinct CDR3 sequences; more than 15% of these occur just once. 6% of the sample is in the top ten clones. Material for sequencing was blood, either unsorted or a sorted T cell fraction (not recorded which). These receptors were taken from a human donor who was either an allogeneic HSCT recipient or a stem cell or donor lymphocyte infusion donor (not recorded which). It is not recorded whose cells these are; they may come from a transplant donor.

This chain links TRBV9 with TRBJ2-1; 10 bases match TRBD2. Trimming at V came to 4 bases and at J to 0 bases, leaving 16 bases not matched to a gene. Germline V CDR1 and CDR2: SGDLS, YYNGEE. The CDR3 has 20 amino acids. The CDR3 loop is CASSSGTSVIGRGSYNEQFF. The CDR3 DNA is TGTGCCAGCAGCTCCGGGACTAGCGTGATAGGACGGGGCTCCTACAATGAGCAGTTCTTC.

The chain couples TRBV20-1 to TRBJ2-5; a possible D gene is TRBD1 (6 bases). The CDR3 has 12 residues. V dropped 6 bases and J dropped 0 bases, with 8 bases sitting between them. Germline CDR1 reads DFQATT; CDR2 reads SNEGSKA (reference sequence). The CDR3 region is CSARTDQETQYF. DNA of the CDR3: TGCAGTGCGAGGACAGACCAAGAGACCCAGTACTTC.

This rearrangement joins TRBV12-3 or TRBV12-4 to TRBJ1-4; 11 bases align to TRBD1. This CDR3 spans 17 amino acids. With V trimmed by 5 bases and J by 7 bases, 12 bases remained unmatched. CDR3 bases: TGTGCCAGCAGTAACCACCGGGACAGGGGGTTGGTTGAAAAACTGTTTTTT. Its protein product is CASSNHRDRGLVEKLFF.

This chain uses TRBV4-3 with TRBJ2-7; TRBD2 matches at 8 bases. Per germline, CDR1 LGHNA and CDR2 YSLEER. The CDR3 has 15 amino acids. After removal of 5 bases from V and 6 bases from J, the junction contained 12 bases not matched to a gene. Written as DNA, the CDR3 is TGCGCCAGCAGCTTAGGAGCGGACGGGGGGGGCGAGCAGTACTTC. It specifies CASSLGADGGGEQYF.

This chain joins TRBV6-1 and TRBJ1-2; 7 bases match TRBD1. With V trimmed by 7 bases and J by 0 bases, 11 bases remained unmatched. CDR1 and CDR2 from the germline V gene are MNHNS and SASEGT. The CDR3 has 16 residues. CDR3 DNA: TGTGCCAGCACCCGGGGGACAGCTTCGGCTAACTATGGCTACACCTTC. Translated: CASTRGTASANYGYTF.

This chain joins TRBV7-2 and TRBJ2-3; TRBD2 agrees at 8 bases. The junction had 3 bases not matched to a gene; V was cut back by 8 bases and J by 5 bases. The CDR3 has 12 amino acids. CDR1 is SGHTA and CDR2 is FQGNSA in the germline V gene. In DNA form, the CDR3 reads TGTGCCAGCTGGCGGGGGGTAGATACGCAGTATTTT. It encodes CASWRGVDTQYF.

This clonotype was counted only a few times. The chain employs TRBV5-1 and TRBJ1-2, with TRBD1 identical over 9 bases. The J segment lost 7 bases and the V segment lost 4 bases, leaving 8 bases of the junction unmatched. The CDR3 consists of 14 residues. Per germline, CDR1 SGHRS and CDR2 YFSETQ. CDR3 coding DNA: TGCGCCAGCAGCCACAGGGGACAGGGTCCTGGCTACACCTTC. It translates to CASSHRGQGPGYTF.

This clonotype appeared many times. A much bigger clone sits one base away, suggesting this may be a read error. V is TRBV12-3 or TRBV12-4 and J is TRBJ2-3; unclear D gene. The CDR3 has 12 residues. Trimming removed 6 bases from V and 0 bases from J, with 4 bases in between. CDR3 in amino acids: CASRLSTDTQYF. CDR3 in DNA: TGTGCCAGCAGACTTAGCACAGATACGCAGTATTTT.

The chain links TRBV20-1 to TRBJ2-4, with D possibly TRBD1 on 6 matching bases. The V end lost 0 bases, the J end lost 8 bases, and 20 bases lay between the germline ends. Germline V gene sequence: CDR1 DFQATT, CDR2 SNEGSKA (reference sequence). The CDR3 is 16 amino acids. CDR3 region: CSARDYREQGWDIQYF. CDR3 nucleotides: TGCAGTGCTAGAGATTATCGCGAACAGGGATGGGACATTCAGTACTTC.

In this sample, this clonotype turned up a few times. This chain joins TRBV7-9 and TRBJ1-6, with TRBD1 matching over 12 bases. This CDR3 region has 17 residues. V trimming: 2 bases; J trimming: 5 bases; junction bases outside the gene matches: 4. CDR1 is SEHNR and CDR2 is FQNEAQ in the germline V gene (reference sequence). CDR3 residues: CASSLTGQGANNSPLHF. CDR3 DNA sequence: TGTGCCAGCAGCTTAACGGGACAGGGGGCCAATAATTCACCCCTCCACTTT.

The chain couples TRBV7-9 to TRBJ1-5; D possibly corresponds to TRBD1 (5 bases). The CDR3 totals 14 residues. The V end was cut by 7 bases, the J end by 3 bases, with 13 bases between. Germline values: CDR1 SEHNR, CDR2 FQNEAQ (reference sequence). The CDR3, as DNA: TGTGCCAGCACCCGGGAGGGGATCAATCAGCCCCAGCATTTT. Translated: CASTREGINQPQHF.

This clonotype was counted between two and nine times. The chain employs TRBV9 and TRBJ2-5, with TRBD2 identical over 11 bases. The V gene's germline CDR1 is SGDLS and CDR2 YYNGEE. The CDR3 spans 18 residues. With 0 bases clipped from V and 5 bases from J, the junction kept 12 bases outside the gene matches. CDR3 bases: TGTGCCAGCAGCGTAGGTGCTAGCGGGGGGCAACTAAGGGAGACCCAGTACTTC. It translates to CASSVGASGGQLRETQYF.

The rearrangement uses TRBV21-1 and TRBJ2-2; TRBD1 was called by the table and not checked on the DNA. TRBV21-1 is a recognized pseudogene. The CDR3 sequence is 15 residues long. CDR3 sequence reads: CASSKPRRPTGELFF. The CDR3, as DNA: TGTGCCAGCAGCAAGCCCCGAAGGCCGACCGGGGAGCTGTTTTTT.

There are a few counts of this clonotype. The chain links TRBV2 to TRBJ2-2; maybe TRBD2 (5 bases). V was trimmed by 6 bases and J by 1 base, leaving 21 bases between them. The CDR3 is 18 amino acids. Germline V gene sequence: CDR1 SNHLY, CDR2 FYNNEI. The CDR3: CASRDGITGWVNTGELFF. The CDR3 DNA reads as TGTGCCAGCAGGGACGGGATTACGGGGTGGGTGAACACCGGGGAGCTGTTTTTT.

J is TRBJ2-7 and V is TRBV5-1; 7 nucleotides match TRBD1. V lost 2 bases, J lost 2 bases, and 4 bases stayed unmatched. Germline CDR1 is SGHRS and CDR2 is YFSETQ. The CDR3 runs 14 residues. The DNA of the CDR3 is TGCGCCAGCAGCTTCCGGGACAGTCCCTACGAGCAGTACTTC. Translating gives CASSFRDSPYEQYF.

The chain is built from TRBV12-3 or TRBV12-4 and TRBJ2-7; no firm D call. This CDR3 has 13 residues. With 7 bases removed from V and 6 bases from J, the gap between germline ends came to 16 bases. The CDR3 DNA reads TGTGCCAGCAAACTTTACTTGGGCGCCGAGCAGTACTTC. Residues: CASKLYLGAEQYF.

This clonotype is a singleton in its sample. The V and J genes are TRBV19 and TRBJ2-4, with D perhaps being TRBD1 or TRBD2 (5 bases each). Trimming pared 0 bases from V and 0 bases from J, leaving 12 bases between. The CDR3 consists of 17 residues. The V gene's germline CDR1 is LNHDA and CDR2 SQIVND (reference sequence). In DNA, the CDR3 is TGTGCCAGTAGTATAGATCGGGACGGTCTAGCCAAAAACATTCAGTACTTC. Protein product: CASSIDRDGLAKNIQYF.

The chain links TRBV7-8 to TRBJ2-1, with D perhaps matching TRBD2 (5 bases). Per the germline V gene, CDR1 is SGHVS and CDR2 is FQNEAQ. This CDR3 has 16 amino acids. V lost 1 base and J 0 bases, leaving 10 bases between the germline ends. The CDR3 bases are TGTGCCAGCAGCTTAGGGACTTCGAGCTCCTACAATGAGCAGTTCTTC. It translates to CASSLGTSSSYNEQFF.

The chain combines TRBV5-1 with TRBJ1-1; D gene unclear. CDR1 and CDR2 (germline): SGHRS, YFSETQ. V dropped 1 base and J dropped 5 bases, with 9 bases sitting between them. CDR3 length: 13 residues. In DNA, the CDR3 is TGCGCCAGCAGCTTGATAGAAGGGACTGAAGCTTTCTTT. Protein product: CASSLIEGTEAFF. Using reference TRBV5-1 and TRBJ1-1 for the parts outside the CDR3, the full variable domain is KAGVTQTPRYLIKTRGQQVTLSCSPISGHRSVSWYQQTPGQGLQFLFEYFSETQRNKGNFPGRFSGRQFSNSRSEMNVSTLELGDSALYLCASSLIEGTEAFFGQGTRLTVV.

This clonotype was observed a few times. The CDR3 loop reads CASSLGVRTGNSYEQYF. Here the CDR3 DNA reads TGTGCCAGCAGCTTAGGCGTCCGGACAGGGAATTCCTACGAGCAGTACTTC. This chain uses TRBV7-9 with TRBJ2-7; 8 bases agree with TRBD1. Germline loops: CDR1 SEHNR, CDR2 FQNEAQ (reference sequence). Trimming removed 1 base from V and 1 base from J; junction bases left unmatched: 9. The CDR3 covers 17 residues. The variable domain in full, with the rest retrieved from reference TRBV7-9 and TRBJ2-7, is DTGVSQNPRHKITKRGQNVTFRCDPISEHNRLYWYRQTLGQGPEFLTYFQNEAQLEKSRLLSDRFSAERPKGSFSTLEIQRTEQGDSAMYLCASSLGVRTGNSYEQYFGPGTRLTVT.